A selection of T cell receptor beta chains follows, all from one sample in a study of blood T cell repertoires in COVID-19. Sequencing used immunoSEQ multiplex PCR; TCRdb keeps in-frame clones, though not all of them. The sample holds about 68,000 clones, approximately 80% seen once. The sequencing input was peripheral blood. The receptors derive from a human donor in a cohort sampled during active COVID-19. Both conserved end residues are part of each CDR3. A D gene is named only where the DNA matches it firmly. Not every row has a clone size; where given, it reads once, few, many or a size class.

D: TRBD1
J: TRBJ1-2
size: -
V: TRBV7-9
CDR3: CASSGHRGNGYTF
DNA: TGTGCCAGCAGCGGACACAGGGGAAATGGCTACACCTTC

D: -
J: TRBJ2-6
size: -
V: TRBV4-3
CDR3: CASSGHLSPGANVLTF
DNA: TGCGCCAGCAGTGGACACCTCAGTCCCGGGGCCAACGTCCTGACTTTC

D: TRBD2
J: TRBJ2-1
size: few
V: TRBV9
CDR3: CASTPSGSEGEQFF
DNA: TGTGCCAGCACGCCTAGCGGGAGCGAGGGTGAGCAGTTCTTC

D: -
J: TRBJ1-1
size: -
V: TRBV7-6
CDR3: CASSLISSRIPEAFF
DNA: TGTGCCAGCAGCTTAATCTCGAGCAGGATCCCTGAAGCTTTCTTT

D: -
J: TRBJ1-3
size: -
V: TRBV18
CDR3: CASSPGRIGLSGNTIYF
DNA: TGTGCCAGCTCACCCGGGAGAATCGGTCTCTCTGGAAACACCATATATTTT

D: TRBD1
J: TRBJ1-4
size: -
V: TRBV28
CDR3: CASREQGADEKLFF
DNA: TGTGCCAGCAGGGAACAGGGGGCTGATGAAAAACTGTTTTTT

D: TRBD2
J: TRBJ2-1
size: -
V: TRBV4-1
CDR3: CASSRTSGTYNEQFF
DNA: TGCGCCAGCAGCCGGACTAGCGGAACCTACAATGAGCAGTTCTTC

D: TRBD2
J: TRBJ2-3
size: -
V: TRBV6-5
CDR3: CASAGGGRSDTQYF
DNA: TGTGCCAGCGCGGGCGGGGGGCGGTCAGATACGCAGTATTTT

D: TRBD2
J: TRBJ2-7
size: -
V: TRBV18
CDR3: CASSSQLAGGNEQYF
DNA: TGTGCCAGCTCATCTCAACTAGCGGGGGGTAACGAGCAGTACTTC

D: -
J: TRBJ1-1
size: -
V: TRBV3-1/TRBV3-2
CDR3: CASSQKRGFTEAFF
DNA: TGTGCCAGCAGCCAAAAAAGAGGCTTCACTGAAGCTTTCTTT

D: TRBD1
J: TRBJ1-2
size: -
V: TRBV19
CDR3: CASTFPGQGANYGYTF
DNA: TGTGCCAGTACCTTCCCCGGACAGGGGGCTAACTATGGCTACACCTTC

D: TRBD2
J: TRBJ2-5
size: -
V: TRBV7-3
CDR3: CASSSHGRLAVEETQYF
DNA: TGTGCCAGCAGCTCCCACGGCCGGCTAGCGGTAGAAGAGACCCAGTACTTC

D: TRBD1
J: TRBJ1-5
size: -
V: TRBV7-9
CDR3: CASSLGQGQFGPPQHF
DNA: TGTGCCAGCAGCCTCGGACAGGGCCAATTCGGTCCGCCCCAGCATTTT

D: TRBD1
J: TRBJ1-1
size: -
V: TRBV19
CDR3: CASSPRDRGTEAFF
DNA: TGTGCCAGTAGTCCGCGGGACAGGGGCACTGAAGCTTTCTTT

D: TRBD1
J: TRBJ2-6
size: -
V: TRBV7-2
CDR3: CASSQAPYRGVGANVLTF
DNA: TGTGCCAGCAGCCAAGCCCCCTACAGGGGAGTTGGGGCCAACGTCCTGACTTTC

D: TRBD1
J: TRBJ2-5
size: once
V: TRBV2
CDR3: CASRPKTGGDETQYF
DNA: TGTGCCAGCAGGCCGAAAACAGGGGGCGACGAGACCCAGTACTTC

D: -
J: TRBJ2-5
size: -
V: TRBV28
CDR3: CASRRNEETQYF
DNA: TGTGCCAGCCGGAGGAACGAAGAGACCCAGTACTTC

D: TRBD1
J: TRBJ2-7
size: -
V: TRBV30
CDR3: CAWNRGSYEQYF
DNA: TGTGCCTGGAACAGGGGCTCCTACGAGCAGTACTTC

D: -
J: TRBJ1-3
size: -
V: TRBV7-9
CDR3: CAIPQGHSGNTIYF
DNA: TGTGCCATCCCCCAGGGACACTCTGGAAACACCATATATTTT

D: -
J: TRBJ1-2
size: -
V: TRBV5-1
CDR3: CASREQTNYGYTF
DNA: TGCGCCAGCAGAGAACAGACTAACTATGGCTACACCTTC

D: TRBD1
J: TRBJ1-1
size: -
V: TRBV28
CDR3: CASSGVGGGQEGEAFF
DNA: TGTGCCAGCAGTGGGGTGGGTGGGGGACAGGAGGGTGAAGCTTTCTTT

D: -
J: TRBJ1-2
size: -
V: TRBV19
CDR3: CASSIRGGRLNYGYTF
DNA: TGTGCCAGTAGTATAAGGGGGGGTCGCCTTAACTATGGCTACACCTTC

D: -
J: TRBJ2-7
size: -
V: TRBV4-1
CDR3: CASSQGGATYEQYF
DNA: TGCGCCAGCAGCCAAGGCGGGGCCACCTACGAGCAGTACTTC

D: TRBD2
J: TRBJ2-1
size: -
V: TRBV9
CDR3: CASSVAGGQHNEQFF
DNA: TGTGCCAGCAGCGTAGCGGGAGGTCAACACAATGAGCAGTTCTTC

D: -
J: TRBJ1-2
size: few
V: TRBV7-2
CDR3: CASSPMGGYGYTF
DNA: TGTGCCAGCAGTCCAATGGGGGGCTATGGCTACACCTTC

D: TRBD2
J: TRBJ2-7
size: -
V: TRBV28
CDR3: CASSPGGGGSYEQYF
DNA: TGTGCCAGCAGTCCGGGCGGGGGGGGCTCCTACGAGCAGTACTTC

D: TRBD2
J: TRBJ2-7
size: -
V: TRBV7-2
CDR3: CASSQLAGLTSYEQYF
DNA: TGTGCCAGCAGCCAGTTAGCGGGACTAACCTCCTACGAGCAGTACTTC

D: -
J: TRBJ2-2
size: -
V: TRBV7-3
CDR3: CASSQQGGELFF
DNA: TGTGCCAGCAGCCAACAGGGCGGGGAGCTGTTTTTT

D: -
J: TRBJ1-1
size: few
V: TRBV7-9
CDR3: CASSLEVAGPPFF
DNA: TGTGCCAGCAGCTTAGAAGTCGCAGGGCCCCCTTTCTTT

D: TRBD2
J: TRBJ2-3
size: -
V: TRBV28
CDR3: CASSPTSGVYTDTQYF
DNA: TGTGCCAGCAGCCCGACTAGCGGAGTTTACACAGATACGCAGTATTTT

D: TRBD2
J: TRBJ2-5
size: -
V: TRBV5-1
CDR3: CASSPDGTSLETQYF
DNA: TGCGCCAGCAGCCCGGATGGGACTAGCTTAGAGACCCAGTACTTC

D: -
J: TRBJ2-3
size: few
V: TRBV7-2
CDR3: CASSFRTSSDTQYF
DNA: TGTGCCAGCAGCTTTCGTACTAGTTCAGATACGCAGTATTTT

D: -
J: TRBJ1-4
size: -
V: TRBV7-6
CDR3: CASSVTVNEKLFF
DNA: TGTGCCAGCAGCGTGACAGTTAATGAAAAACTGTTTTTT

D: TRBD1
J: TRBJ2-1
size: few
V: TRBV5-3
CDR3: CARSSPSPGQGNEQFF
DNA: TGTGCCAGAAGCTCCCCTTCCCCGGGACAGGGGAATGAGCAGTTCTTC

D: TRBD1
J: TRBJ1-4
size: -
V: TRBV7-2
CDR3: CASSLGRGQSYYLGEKLFF
DNA: TGTGCCAGCAGCTTAGGGAGGGGACAGTCATACTACCTCGGGGAAAAACTGTTTTTT

D: -
J: TRBJ2-6
size: -
V: TRBV29-1
CDR3: CSITGSGANVLTF
DNA: TGCAGCATTACAGGCTCTGGGGCCAACGTCCTGACTTTC

D: -
J: TRBJ1-2
size: -
V: TRBV10-3
CDR3: CAIGEDSPRSYTF
DNA: TGTGCCATCGGAGAGGACAGCCCCAGGAGCTACACCTTC

D: -
J: TRBJ1-4
size: once
V: TRBV9
CDR3: CASSVGTVIEEKLFF
DNA: TGTGCCAGCAGCGTAGGAACCGTTATCGAGGAAAAACTGTTTTTT

D: -
J: TRBJ1-3
size: -
V: TRBV7-9
CDR3: CASSLAAGTGNTIYF
DNA: TGTGCCAGCAGCTTAGCGGCAGGAACTGGAAACACCATATATTTT

D: TRBD1
J: TRBJ1-1
size: -
V: TRBV9
CDR3: CASSVAAQGWHAFF
DNA: TGTGCCAGCAGCGTAGCCGCACAGGGGTGGCACGCTTTCTTT

D: -
J: TRBJ2-7
size: -
V: TRBV5-5
CDR3: CASSLSSSYEQYF
DNA: TGTGCCAGCAGCTTATCTAGCTCCTACGAGCAGTACTTC

D: TRBD2
J: TRBJ2-1
size: -
V: TRBV18
CDR3: CASSPPGLAGGPSDNEQFF
DNA: TGTGCCAGCTCACCGCCGGGACTAGCGGGGGGGCCTTCGGACAATGAGCAGTTCTTC

D: -
J: TRBJ2-7
size: few
V: TRBV28
CDR3: CASGDALPEQYF
DNA: TGTGCCAGCGGAGACGCGTTACCCGAGCAGTACTTC

D: TRBD1
J: TRBJ2-7
size: -
V: TRBV29-1
CDR3: CSVRGQGGSYEQYF
DNA: TGCAGCGTCCGCGGACAGGGTGGGTCCTACGAGCAGTACTTC

D: TRBD2
J: TRBJ2-5
size: -
V: TRBV15
CDR3: CATSRDRTSGRVGDQYF
DNA: TGTGCCACCAGCAGAGATAGGACTAGCGGGCGTGTTGGGGACCAGTACTTC

D: TRBD1
J: TRBJ2-1
size: once
V: TRBV9
CDR3: CASSVGTGGRLDEQFF
DNA: TGTGCCAGCAGCGTGGGGACAGGGGGTAGGTTGGATGAGCAGTTCTTC

D: TRBD2
J: TRBJ2-1
size: -
V: TRBV7-8
CDR3: CASSFRAQGLAGGNEQFF
DNA: TGTGCCAGCAGCTTCCGGGCCCAGGGGCTAGCGGGGGGCAATGAGCAGTTCTTC

D: TRBD2
J: TRBJ2-3
size: -
V: TRBV11-2
CDR3: CASRGGDTDTQYF
DNA: TGTGCCAGCCGGGGGGGGGACACAGATACGCAGTATTTT

D: TRBD2
J: TRBJ2-5
size: -
V: TRBV20-1
CDR3: CSASYWLAGEETQYF
DNA: TGCAGTGCTAGTTATTGGCTAGCGGGGGAAGAGACCCAGTACTTC

D: -
J: TRBJ2-7
size: many
V: TRBV5-1
CDR3: CASSTGTLTYEQYF
DNA: TGCGCCAGCAGCACCGGGACTCTTACCTACGAGCAGTACTTC

D: TRBD1
J: TRBJ2-1
size: few
V: TRBV4-1
CDR3: CASSFDRGNEQFF
DNA: TGCGCCAGCAGCTTTGACAGGGGTAATGAGCAGTTCTTC

D: TRBD2
J: TRBJ2-7
size: -
V: TRBV4-2
CDR3: CASSQIGGRTSGGYEQYF
DNA: TGTGCCAGCAGCCAAATTGGCGGAAGGACTAGCGGGGGTTACGAGCAGTACTTC

D: -
J: TRBJ2-1
size: -
V: TRBV5-8
CDR3: CASSEEGFSSYNEQFF
DNA: TGTGCCAGCAGCGAGGAGGGTTTCAGCTCCTACAATGAGCAGTTCTTC